Sequencing of this T cell receptor beta chain was carried out in a study of blood T cell repertoires in COVID-19. Study details: COVID-19 samples collected from the United States, Italy and Spain covered acute and convalescent phases.

Trimming removed 8 bases from V and 10 bases from J; junction bases left unmatched: 8. The V gene's germline CDR1 is MNHEY and CDR2 SVGAGI. CDR3 length: 13 residues. The data were produced by immunoSEQ multiplex PCR, yet TCRdb's version contains in-frame clones alone and is incomplete. The table records roughly 330,000 clones, approximately 90% of them present only once. The chain has TRBV6-5 and TRBJ1-4; 9 positions agree with TRBD1. The sequenced sample consisted of peripheral blood. The clonotype comes from a woman in her forties or fifties with active or convalescent COVID-19. DNA for the CDR3: TGTGCCAGCTTCCGGACAGGGGCGACAAAACTGTTTTTT. Translation gives CASFRTGATKLFF.